The clone carrying this T cell receptor beta chain turned up a few times. Its antigen is unknown. 5'RACE primed at constant segments yielded TCR alpha and TCR beta cDNA libraries bearing sample barcodes and UMIs. TCRdb reprocessed the 5' RACE reads with MiXCR, giving one entry per CDR3 protein. Counted here are around 140,000 distinct CDR3 sequences, approximately 25% occurring once; the ten biggest clones make up around a quarter. The ends were cut back, 0 bases at V and 4 bases at J, with 9 bases in the middle. The CDR3 covers 14 residues. Looked up from germline, CDR1 is MNHEY and CDR2 is SVGEGT. The source of the sample is a study of T-cell memory formation after mild COVID-19. Study results and limitations: For contracting clones, CD4+ ones sat mainly in CM and EM, CD8+ in EMRA. CD4/CD8 balance held among clones contracting day 15 to 85, and later expanders leaned CD4+.

This receptor was obtained from an adult woman who had mild COVID-19 (a few samples of this study predate the infection). Cell type and time point are not known. Sequenced sample: PBMCs or a T cell subset sorted from them (not recorded which). The chain is built from TRBV6-2 or TRBV6-3 and TRBJ2-5; TRBD1 is a possible D gene (6 bases). In DNA form, the CDR3 reads TGTGCCAGCAGTTACTCGAGAGGGGGAGAGACCCAGTACTTC. The encoded protein is CASSYSRGGETQYF.